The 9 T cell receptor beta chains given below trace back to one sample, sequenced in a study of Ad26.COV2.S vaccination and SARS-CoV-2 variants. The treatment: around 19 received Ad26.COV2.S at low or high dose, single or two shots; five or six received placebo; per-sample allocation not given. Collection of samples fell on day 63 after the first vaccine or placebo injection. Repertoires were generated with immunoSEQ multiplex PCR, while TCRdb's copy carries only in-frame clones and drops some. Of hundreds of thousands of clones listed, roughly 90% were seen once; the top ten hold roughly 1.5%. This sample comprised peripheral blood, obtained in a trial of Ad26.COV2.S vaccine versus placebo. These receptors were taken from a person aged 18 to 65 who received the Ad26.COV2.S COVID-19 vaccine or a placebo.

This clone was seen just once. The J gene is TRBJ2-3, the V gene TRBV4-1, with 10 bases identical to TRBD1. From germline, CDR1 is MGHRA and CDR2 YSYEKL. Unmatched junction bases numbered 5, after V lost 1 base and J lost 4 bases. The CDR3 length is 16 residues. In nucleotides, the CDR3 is TGCGCCAGCAGCCAAGGGACAGGGGGGACCGCAGATACGCAGTATTTT. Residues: CASSQGTGGTADTQYF.

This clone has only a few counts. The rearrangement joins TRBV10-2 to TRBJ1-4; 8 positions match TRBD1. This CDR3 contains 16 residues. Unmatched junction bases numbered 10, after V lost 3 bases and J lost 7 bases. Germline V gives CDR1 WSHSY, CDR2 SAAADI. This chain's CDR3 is CASSDRRRGQGEKLFF. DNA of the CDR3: TGCGCCAGCAGTGACCGGAGGAGAGGACAGGGTGAAAAACTGTTTTTT.

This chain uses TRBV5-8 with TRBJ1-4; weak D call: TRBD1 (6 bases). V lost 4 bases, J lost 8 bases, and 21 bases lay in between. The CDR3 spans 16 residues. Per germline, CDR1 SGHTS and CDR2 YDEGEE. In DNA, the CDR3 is TGTGCCAGCAGCCCTGGCACAGGGTTCGGCAAAGAAAAACTGTTTTTT. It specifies CASSPGTGFGKEKLFF.

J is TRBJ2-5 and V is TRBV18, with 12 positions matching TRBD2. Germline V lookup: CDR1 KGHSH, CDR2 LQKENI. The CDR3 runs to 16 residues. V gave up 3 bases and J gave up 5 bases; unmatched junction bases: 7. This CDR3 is CASSPGLAGIGETQYF. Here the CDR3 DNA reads TGTGCCAGCTCACCGGGACTAGCGGGCATCGGGGAGACCCAGTACTTC.

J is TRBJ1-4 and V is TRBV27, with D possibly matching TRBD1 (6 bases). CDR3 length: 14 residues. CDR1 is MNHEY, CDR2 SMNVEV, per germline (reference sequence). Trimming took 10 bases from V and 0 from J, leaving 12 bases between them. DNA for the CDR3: TGTGCCACCCGGGGGGCAGCAACTAATGAAAAACTGTTTTTT. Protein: CATRGAATNEKLFF. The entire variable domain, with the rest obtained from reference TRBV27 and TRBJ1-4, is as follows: EAQVTQNPRYLITVTGKKLTVTCSQNMNHEYMSWYRQDPGLGLRQIYYSMNVEVTDKGDVPEGYKVSRKEKRNFPLILESPSPNQTSLYFCATRGAATNEKLFFGSGTQLSVL.

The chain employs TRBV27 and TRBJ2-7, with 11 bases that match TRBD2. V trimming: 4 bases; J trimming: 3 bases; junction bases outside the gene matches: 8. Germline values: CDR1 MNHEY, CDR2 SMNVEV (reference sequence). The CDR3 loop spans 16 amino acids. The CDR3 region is CASSSTSGRRVYEQYF. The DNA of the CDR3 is TGTGCCAGCAGTTCAACTAGCGGGAGAAGGGTCTACGAGCAGTACTTC.

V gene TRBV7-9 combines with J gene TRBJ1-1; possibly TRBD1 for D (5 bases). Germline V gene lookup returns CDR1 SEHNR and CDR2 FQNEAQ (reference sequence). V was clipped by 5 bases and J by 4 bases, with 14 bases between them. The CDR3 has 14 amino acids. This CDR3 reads CASSPWGGATEAFF. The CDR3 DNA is TGTGCCAGCAGCCCTTGGGGCGGTGCCACTGAAGCTTTCTTT. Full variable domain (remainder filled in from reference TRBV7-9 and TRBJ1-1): DTGVSQNPRHKITKRGQNVTFRCDPISEHNRLYWYRQTLGQGPEFLTYFQNEAQLEKSRLLSDRFSAERPKGSFSTLEIQRTEQGDSAMYLCASSPWGGATEAFFGQGTRLTVV.

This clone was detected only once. In DNA, the CDR3 is TGTGCCAGCAGCTTAGGGCAGAACTACGAGCAGTACTTC. Protein: CASSLGQNYEQYF. The chain carries TRBV11-2 and TRBJ2-7; no firm D call. In germline, CDR1 is SGHAT, CDR2 FQNNGV. Trimming left V 1 base short and J 3 bases short, with 7 bases between. The CDR3 spans 13 residues.

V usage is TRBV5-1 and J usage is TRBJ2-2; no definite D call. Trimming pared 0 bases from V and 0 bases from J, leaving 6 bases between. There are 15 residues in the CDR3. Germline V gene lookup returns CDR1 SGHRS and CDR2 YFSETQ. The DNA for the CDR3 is TGCGCCAGCAGCTTGGAACGGGCGAACACCGGGGAGCTGTTTTTT. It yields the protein CASSLERANTGELFF. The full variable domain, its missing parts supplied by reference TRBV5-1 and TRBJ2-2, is KAGVTQTPRYLIKTRGQQVTLSCSPISGHRSVSWYQQTPGQGLQFLFEYFSETQRNKGNFPGRFSGRQFSNSRSEMNVSTLELGDSALYLCASSLERANTGELFFGEGSRLTVL.